Below are 27 T cell receptor beta chains sequenced from a single sample in a study of Graves' ophthalmopathy and Graves' hyperthyroidism. Amplification of the TCR beta CDR3 regions used RNA transcripts (as template). HTBI primers served in a first-round RT-PCR, which a second-round multiplex PCR followed. One entry per CDR3 protein results from TCRdb running MiXCR on the multiplex PCR reads. The top ten hold 4.7% of the sample, which has about 58,000 distinct CDR3 sequences, around 50% seen once. Sequencing was done on a sample of peripheral blood. Source of these receptors: an adult woman with Graves' ophthalmopathy.

Turning to this clonotype: The final CDR3 position lacks the conserved phenylalanine or tryptophan, pointing to a likely read error. This chain uses TRBV9 with TRBJ2-1; 11 bases map to TRBD1. This CDR3 is built from 15 residues. Trimming cost V 4 bases and J 3 bases; bases outside gene matches: 3. CDR1 is SGDLS, CDR2 YYNGEE, per germline. The CDR3 DNA sequence: TGTGCCAGCAGCCCGGGGACAGGGGGCTACAATGAGCAGTTCAGA. Translation gives CASSPGTGGYNEQFR.

In the case of this clonotype: With a much larger clone just one base away, this may be a read error. The chain combines TRBV4-3 with TRBJ1-5; possibly TRBD1 for D (5 bases). The CDR3 is made up of 15 amino acids. Between the trimmed V and J ends, which lost 0 bases and 5 bases, there was a span of 11 bases. Germline V gives CDR1 LGHNA, CDR2 YSLEER. CDR3 in DNA: TGCGCCAGCAGCCAAGATCTGGGGGAAGATCAGCCCCAGCATTTT. This encodes CASSQDLGEDQPQHF.

This clonotype was picked up many times. The V gene is TRBV12-3 or TRBV12-4, the J gene TRBJ2-3, with D possibly being TRBD2 (5 bases). With 4 bases removed from V and 5 bases from J, the gap between germline ends came to 10 bases. This CDR3 is 13 amino acids long. DNA for the CDR3: TGTGCCAGCAGTTCCTCAGAGGGAGATACGCAGTATTTT. The encoded protein is CASSSSEGDTQYF.

Turning to this clonotype: One end of the junction fails to match germline, which may point to a read error. The rearrangement joins TRBV30 to TRBJ1-2; 11 bases are shared with TRBD1. Germline values: CDR1 GTSNPN, CDR2 SVGIG (reference sequence). The CDR3 covers 14 residues. CDR3: CALSADRGPYGYTF. The CDR3 coding sequence is TGTGCCTTGAGTGCGGACAGGGGGCCCTATGGCTACACCTTC.

V gene TRBV7-2 combines with J gene TRBJ2-5; TRBD2 aligns across 15 bases. V lost 5 bases and J lost 11; bases outside the gene matches: 15. This CDR3 contains 17 residues. Germline assignment: CDR1 SGHTA and CDR2 FQGNSA. CDR3 in DNA: TGTGCCAGCAGCACCCGGACTAGCGGGGGGGCAGGGGGTACGCAGTACTTC. It yields the protein CASSTRTSGGAGGTQYF.

About this clonotype itself: One end of the junction does not line up with germline, which may come from a read error. This chain connects TRBV7-2 to TRBJ2-3; weak D call: TRBD1 (6 bases). CDR1 is SGHTA, CDR2 FQGNSA, per germline. There are 14 residues in the CDR3. The CDR3 reads CTSSSPTGRDTQYF. As DNA, the CDR3 is TGTACCAGCAGCTCGCCGACAGGCCGAGATACACAGTATTTT.

As concerns this clonotype: This may be a read error: a much more frequent sequence differs by one nucleotide. In this CDR3 the conserved last residue, phenylalanine or tryptophan, is missing, so a read error is likely. This chain links TRBV27 with TRBJ2-3; D is perhaps TRBD1 (6 bases). The CDR3 is made up of 14 amino acids. The V end lost 5 bases, the J end lost 2 bases, and 11 bases lay between the germline ends. Germline V lookup: CDR1 MNHEY, CDR2 SMNVEV (reference sequence). The CDR3 DNA sequence: TGTGCCAGCAGTCCGGGGACAATCACAGATACGCAGTATCTT. The encoded protein is CASSPGTITDTQYL.

This clonotype was observed a few times. Possible read error: a much larger clone is one base away. The chain combines TRBV4-3 with TRBJ2-7, with 10 bases lining up with TRBD2. The CDR3 is 15 amino acids. The V gene end was trimmed by 1 base and the J gene end by 2 bases; junction bases not matched to a gene: 2. Germline loops: CDR1 LGHNA, CDR2 YSLEER. CDR3 region: CASSQGTSGAYEQYF. In DNA form, the CDR3 reads TGCGCCAGCAGCCAAGGGACTAGCGGCGCCTACGAGCAGTACTTC.

The table lists this clonotype with many counts. This sequence joins TRBV19 and TRBJ1-3; tentatively, D is TRBD1 (6 bases). The CDR3 is made up of 16 amino acids. Germline V gives CDR1 LNHDA, CDR2 SQIVND (reference sequence). Trimming cost V 10 bases and J 0 bases, with 19 bases left between them. This CDR3 reads CATTSLQGSSGNTIYF. DNA for the CDR3: TGTGCCACCACCTCCCTTCAGGGGTCCTCTGGAAACACCATATATTTT.

The chain combines TRBV2 with TRBJ2-2; D remains ambiguous. The CDR3 contains 13 residues. With 0 bases removed from V and 8 bases from J, the gap between germline ends came to 7 bases. Germline V lookup: CDR1 SNHLY, CDR2 FYNNEI. CDR3 nucleotides: TGTGCCAGCAGTGAAGCGCTTCTAGGGGAGCTGTTTTTT. Translated, it gives CASSEALLGELFF.

The chain uses TRBV29-1 and TRBJ1-4, with unresolved D. The CDR3 contains 10 residues. Germline V gene data show CDR1 as SQVTM and CDR2 as ANQGSEA. Trimming shortened V by 7 bases and J by 4 bases, and 4 bases separated the two germline ends. CDR3 DNA: TGCAGCGCCTATAATGAAAAACTGTTTTTT. This sequence encodes CSAYNEKLFF.

On this clonotype: The junction shows a germline mismatch at one end, possibly a read error. This chain links TRBV7-3 with TRBJ2-2; a weak D match, TRBD1 (7 bases). Per germline, CDR1 SGHTA and CDR2 FQGTGA. This CDR3 has 14 residues. This CDR3 reads CASGGGLSTGELFF. CDR3 DNA: TGTGCCAGCGGAGGGGGCCTCTCCACCGGGGAGCTGTTTTTC.

The chain recombines TRBV27 with TRBJ2-1; 8 bases are shared with TRBD1. CDR1 MNHEY and CDR2 SMNVEV come from the germline V gene (reference sequence). The CDR3 runs 16 residues. With 5 bases clipped from V and 3 bases from J, the junction kept 9 bases outside the gene matches. The CDR3 reads CASSLFQGAFYNEQFF. The CDR3 nucleotides read TGTGCCAGCAGTCTCTTCCAGGGGGCGTTCTACAATGAGCAGTTCTTC.

This clonotype was seen at least ten times. The chain joins TRBV27 to TRBJ1-5; D unclear. CDR3 length equals 13 residues. CDR1 is MNHEY and CDR2 is SMNVEV in the germline V gene (reference sequence). The germline V and J ends were trimmed by 1 base and 1 base, with 2 bases remaining between them. The CDR3 region is CASSLWSNQPQHF. CDR3 nucleotide sequence: TGTGCCAGCAGTTTATGGAGCAATCAGCCCCAGCATTTT.

The J gene is TRBJ2-1, the V gene TRBV7-9; 13 bases map to TRBD2. CDR1 is SEHNR and CDR2 is FQNEAQ in the germline V gene (reference sequence). V was clipped by 5 bases and J by 7 bases; unmatched bases: 2. CDR3 size: 14 residues. The CDR3 DNA reads TGTGCCAGCAGCCGACTAGCGGGAGGTAATGAGCAGTTCTTC. It yields the protein CASSRLAGGNEQFF.

This clonotype was detected many times. The chain links TRBV7-9 to TRBJ2-3; 7 bases map to TRBD2. Unmatched junction bases numbered 3, after V lost 4 bases and J lost 2 bases. Looked up from germline, CDR1 is SEHNR and CDR2 is FQNEAQ (reference sequence). The CDR3 loop spans 14 amino acids. The CDR3 sequence: CASSSGTTTDTQYF. The CDR3 DNA reads as TGTGCCAGCAGCTCTGGGACTACCACAGATACGCAGTATTTT.

This clonotype was recorded many times. This sequence joins TRBV6-1 and TRBJ1-5, with unresolved D. Germline CDR1 reads MNHNS; CDR2 reads SASEGT. CDR3 size: 13 residues. Trimming left V 3 bases short and J 4 bases short, with 7 bases between. The DNA for the CDR3 is TGTGCCAGCAGTGACAACAGTAATCAGCCCCAGCATTTT. Encoded protein: CASSDNSNQPQHF.

This chain links TRBV10-3 with TRBJ1-1; D not certain. This CDR3 has 15 residues. The germline gives CDR1 ENHRY, CDR2 SYGVKD. With 3 bases removed from V and 3 bases from J, the gap between germline ends came to 14 bases. This CDR3 is CAISETSLVDTEAFF. CDR3 nucleotide sequence: TGTGCCATCAGTGAAACCTCCCTAGTGGACACTGAAGCTTTCTTT.

The chain is built from TRBV5-5 and TRBJ1-6; weak D call: TRBD1 (5 bases). The CDR3 spans 14 residues. Trimming shortened V by 4 bases and J by 7 bases, and 12 bases separated the two germline ends. CDR1 and CDR2 (germline): SGHKS, YYEKEE (reference sequence). CDR3 nucleotide sequence: TGTGCCAGCAGCAATGAGGGGAGGAATTCACCCCTCCACTTT. Protein: CASSNEGRNSPLHF.

Written as DNA, the CDR3 is TGTGCCAGCAGCGCCGACAAACTGAGCACCGGGGAGCTGTTTTTT. Amino acids: CASSADKLSTGELFF. J is TRBJ2-2 and V is TRBV3-1; D remains unclear. Germline V gene lookup returns CDR1 LGHDT and CDR2 YNNKEL (reference sequence). V was clipped by 5 bases and J by 4 bases, with 14 bases between them. This CDR3 comprises 15 residues.

This clonotype showed up many times. The rearrangement uses TRBV20-1 and TRBJ2-3; TRBD2 might be the D (5 bases). From germline, CDR1 is DFQATT and CDR2 SNEGSKA (reference sequence). The CDR3 runs to 13 residues. In DNA, the CDR3 is TGCAGGGCGGAGTGGCGGGCTAGGAATACGCAGTATTTT. Translated: CRAEWRARNTQYF.

V gene TRBV25-1 combines with J gene TRBJ2-2; D is unclear. Germline V gene data show CDR1 as MGHDK and CDR2 as SYGVNS. With 6 bases removed from V and 4 bases from J, the gap between germline ends came to 6 bases. The CDR3 runs to 12 residues. This CDR3 reads CASSRGTGELFF. DNA of the CDR3: TGTGCCAGCAGCCGTGGCACCGGGGAGCTGTTTTTT.

Ten or more counts support this clonotype. The J gene is TRBJ2-3, the V gene TRBV19; 8 bases fit TRBD2. The CDR3 has 17 residues. Germline CDR1 reads LNHDA; CDR2 reads SQIVND (reference sequence). After removal of 9 bases from V and 1 base from J, the junction contained 15 bases not matched to a gene. CDR3 region: CARKGASGPVRTDTQYF. The DNA of the CDR3 is TGTGCCAGAAAGGGAGCTAGCGGGCCAGTCCGCACAGATACGCAGTATTTT.

The chain carries TRBV11-1 and TRBJ1-1, with 7 bases identical to TRBD1. Germline CDR1 is SGHAT and CDR2 is FQDESV (reference sequence). V dropped 4 bases and J dropped 2; count of bases not matched to a gene: 7. CDR3 size: 15 residues. CDR3 residues: CASSWGDRPNTEAFF. CDR3 coding DNA: TGTGCCAGCAGCTGGGGGGACAGACCTAACACTGAAGCTTTCTTT. The full variable domain, with the rest looked up from reference TRBV11-1 and TRBJ1-1, is EAEVAQSPRYKITEKSQAVAFWCDPISGHATLYWYRQILGQGPELLVQFQDESVVDDSQLPKDRFSAERLKGVDSTLKIQPAELGDSAMYLCASSWGDRPNTEAFFGQGTRLTVV.

The rearrangement joins TRBV4-2 to TRBJ1-1; D ambiguous. Trimming removed 6 bases at V and 0 bases at J, with 8 bases between. Germline lookup yields CDR1 LGHNA and CDR2 YNFKEQ. The CDR3 is 13 residues long. CDR3 residues: CASSFNLNTEAFF. The CDR3 DNA sequence: TGTGCCAGCAGTTTTAACCTGAACACTGAAGCTTTCTTT.

The sample holds many counts of this clonotype. The gene calls are TRBV7-2 and TRBJ2-3; no firm D call. The CDR3 loop spans 13 amino acids. Trimming stripped 5 bases from V and 6 bases from J, with 12 bases between. CDR1 and CDR2 from the germline V gene are SGHTA and FQGNSA. DNA of the CDR3: TGTGCCAGCAGCAACCTGTTGCGGGATACGCAGTATTTT. This sequence encodes CASSNLLRDTQYF.

There are many counts of this clonotype. V usage is TRBV12-3 or TRBV12-4 and J usage is TRBJ1-1; maybe TRBD1 (5 bases). V lost 10 bases and J 4 bases, leaving 16 bases between the germline ends. The CDR3 extends over 13 amino acids. CDR3 protein: CATTIGGITEAFF. The CDR3 nucleotides are TGTGCCACCACTATCGGGGGAATCACTGAAGCTTTCTTT.